Following are 22 T cell receptor beta chains from one sample sequenced in a study of T cells after yellow fever vaccination. TCRdb processed the 5' RACE reads anew with MiXCR; each CDR3 protein has one entry. The sample holds about 350,000 distinct CDR3 sequences, roughly 8.4% seen once. The sample in question was PBMCs, obtained more than 35 days after the first yellow fever vaccination. These receptors all come from a man younger than 30 who received the YFV17D yellow fever vaccine.

This clonotype was detected only a few times. The V gene is TRBV20-1, the J gene TRBJ2-1; 8 bases match TRBD2. The CDR3 sequence is 13 residues long. Germline CDR1 is DFQATT and CDR2 is SNEGSKA (reference sequence). The V segment lost 1 base and the J segment 9 bases; nucleotides outside the gene matches: 5. In DNA, the CDR3 is TGCAGTGCTAGAGTACTAGCGGTGGGTGAGCAGTTCTTC. It specifies CSARVLAVGEQFF.

This clonotype was detected a few times. V and J are TRBV7-6 and TRBJ1-1; D gene unclear. The CDR3 has 13 amino acids. V gave up 5 bases and J gave up 5 bases, with 12 bases separating them. Germline loops: CDR1 SGHVS, CDR2 FNYEAQ. The CDR3 sequence is CASSPWRATEAFF. In DNA form, the CDR3 reads TGTGCCAGCAGCCCGTGGAGGGCTACTGAAGCTTTCTTT.

This chain connects TRBV4-3 to TRBJ2-1, with TRBD1 identical over 7 bases. The CDR3 has 15 amino acids. Germline CDR1 LGHNA, CDR2 YSLEER. Trimming removed 4 bases from V and 4 bases from J; junction bases left unmatched: 7. CDR3: CASSPGTACYNEQFF. The CDR3 nucleotides are TGCGCCAGCAGCCCCGGGACAGCTTGTTACAATGAGCAGTTCTTC.

This clonotype was seen only a few times. The chain has TRBV6-5 and TRBJ1-1; the D is unclear. Trimming shortened V by 2 bases and J by 0 bases, and 7 bases separated the two germline ends. The CDR3 consists of 14 residues. Germline CDR1 and CDR2: MNHEY and SVGAGI. For the CDR3, the DNA is TGTGCCAGCAGTTACCCGAAGGTGAACACTGAAGCTTTCTTT. Translating gives CASSYPKVNTEAFF.

This clonotype appeared a few times. The chain couples TRBV9 to TRBJ2-7, with 12 bases that match TRBD1. The CDR3 runs 16 residues. The J segment lost 5 bases and the V segment lost 2 bases, leaving 8 bases of the junction unmatched. CDR1 and CDR2 (germline): SGDLS, YYNGEE. The CDR3 nucleotides read TGTGCCAGCAGCGTCTCCACCGGGACAGGGGGCCACGAGCAGTACTTC. Translated: CASSVSTGTGGHEQYF.

This clonotype came up a few times. This chain connects TRBV5-1 to TRBJ2-7, with a tentative D call TRBD2 (6 bases). Germline assignment: CDR1 SGHRS and CDR2 YFSETQ. CDR3 length: 14 residues. V dropped 3 bases and J dropped 3 bases, with 13 bases sitting between them. The CDR3 protein is CASSWRDDFYEQYV. The CDR3 coding sequence is TGCGCCAGCAGCTGGAGGGATGACTTCTACGAGCAGTACGTC.

The chain combines TRBV18 with TRBJ2-5; D gene unclear. The CDR3 loop spans 14 amino acids. V lost 6 bases and J lost 5, with 16 bases in between. CDR1 and CDR2 from the germline V gene are KGHSH and LQKENI. CDR3 region: CASSPTGQGETQYF. The DNA of the CDR3 is TGTGCCAGCTCGCCGACCGGGCAAGGGGAGACCCAGTACTTC.

At least ten counts were recorded for this clonotype. The chain carries TRBV5-1 and TRBJ2-3; 9 nucleotides agree with TRBD2. The CDR3 has 17 residues. CDR1 is SGHRS, CDR2 YFSETQ, per germline. V was pared by 5 bases and J by 2 bases, with 12 bases of the junction left unmatched. The CDR3 reads CASSRGSGGSLTDTQYF. CDR3 sequence (DNA): TGCGCCAGCAGTAGGGGTAGCGGGGGCTCCCTCACAGATACGCAGTATTTT.

This sequence joins TRBV5-1 and TRBJ1-1; D is possibly TRBD1 (5 bases). Germline V gives CDR1 SGHRS, CDR2 YFSETQ. V dropped 0 bases and J dropped 4 bases, with 13 bases sitting between them. The CDR3 covers 15 residues. In DNA form, the CDR3 reads TGCGCCAGCAGCTTGGGGGGGGACGGTGGCACTGAAGCTTTCTTT. Protein: CASSLGGDGGTEAFF.

This chain links TRBV7-8 with TRBJ2-5; TRBD1 or TRBD2 may be the D gene (6 bases each). This CDR3 has 16 amino acids. The V and J ends lost 1 base and 5 bases respectively, with 17 bases between them. Germline-derived CDR1 and CDR2 are SGHVS and FQNEAQ. The CDR3 DNA reads as TGTGCCAGCAGCTTAGAGGTCGGGGGCGGAAGGGAGACCCAGTACTTC. Protein product: CASSLEVGGGRETQYF.

The sample holds a few counts of this clonotype. The chain couples TRBV27 to TRBJ1-5; 9 positions match TRBD1. V gave up 5 bases and J gave up 6 bases; unmatched junction bases: 5. Germline V gene sequence: CDR1 MNHEY, CDR2 SMNVEV (reference sequence). The CDR3 consists of 14 residues. CDR3 protein: CASSGGQGFQPQHF. CDR3 nucleotides: TGTGCCAGCAGTGGAGGACAGGGGTTTCAGCCCCAGCATTTT.

This sequence joins TRBV7-3 and TRBJ2-2, with TRBD2 identical over 15 bases. The CDR3 sequence is 18 residues long. CDR1 and CDR2 (germline): SGHTA, FQGTGA. Trimming at V came to 5 bases and at J to 1 base, leaving 5 bases not matched to a gene. CDR3 in DNA: TGTGCCAGCAGCCACGCGGGACTAGCGGGGGGGAACACCGGGGAGCTGTTTTTT. This translates into CASSHAGLAGGNTGELFF.

In this sample, this clonotype turned up a few times. The chain links TRBV7-2 to TRBJ2-7; TRBD2 matches 9 bases. CDR1 and CDR2 from the germline V gene are SGHTA and FQGNSA. The V gene end was trimmed by 1 base and the J gene end by 2 bases; junction bases not matched to a gene: 3. CDR3 length: 15 residues. CDR3 loop: CASSLDAGGAYEQYV. In DNA, the CDR3 is TGTGCCAGCAGCTTAGATGCGGGGGGGGCCTACGAGCAGTACGTC.

The chain couples TRBV12-3 or TRBV12-4 to TRBJ1-5, with TRBD1 matching over 7 bases. This CDR3 spans 15 amino acids. The V and J ends lost 3 bases and 5 bases, in that order; junction bases with no gene match: 7. The CDR3 spells CASSLNQGVDQPQHF. The CDR3 DNA reads TGTGCCAGCAGTTTGAACCAGGGGGTTGATCAGCCCCAGCATTTT.

This clonotype appeared a few times. This rearrangement joins TRBV29-1 to TRBJ2-7, with TRBD1 identical over 7 bases. Germline V gene sequence: CDR1 SQVTM, CDR2 ANQGSEA. Trimming at V came to 0 bases and at J to 0 bases, leaving 5 bases not matched to a gene. The CDR3 runs to 15 residues. The CDR3 here is CSVEETGVGSYEQYF. The CDR3, as DNA: TGCAGCGTTGAAGAAACAGGGGTGGGCTCCTACGAGCAGTACTTC.

The rearrangement joins TRBV5-6 to TRBJ1-2, with 10 positions matching TRBD1. Germline assignment: CDR1 SGHDT and CDR2 YYEEEE. The CDR3 covers 16 residues. After removal of 0 bases from V and 4 bases from J, the junction contained 6 bases not matched to a gene. The CDR3, as DNA: TGTGCCAGCAGCTTGGAAGGACAGGGGGGACCCTATGGCTACACCTTC. It specifies CASSLEGQGGPYGYTF. Variable domain in full (rest from reference TRBV5-6 and TRBJ1-2): DAGVTQSPTHLIKTRGQQVTLRCSPKSGHDTVSWYQQALGQGPQFIFQYYEEEERQRGNFPDRFSGHQFPNYSSELNVNALLLGDSALYLCASSLEGQGGPYGYTFGSGTRLTVV.

V is TRBV5-1 and J is TRBJ1-4; TRBD1 might be the D (5 bases). CDR3 length equals 17 residues. V gave up 2 bases and J gave up 8 bases, with 22 bases separating them. Germline V CDR1 and CDR2: SGHRS, YFSETQ. DNA of the CDR3: TGCGCCAGCAGCTTTGCTAGTCCGGGACGGGGGGACGAAAAACTGTTTTTT. As protein: CASSFASPGRGDEKLFF.

This clonotype has more than one count but fewer than ten. The chain has TRBV10-3 and TRBJ2-1; 16 positions agree with TRBD2. V trimming: 9 bases; J trimming: 5 bases; junction bases outside the gene matches: 1. CDR1 is ENHRY and CDR2 is SYGVKD in the germline V gene. The CDR3 is 14 residues long. The CDR3 reads CAMGLAGGHNEQFF. The DNA of the CDR3 is TGTGCCATGGGACTAGCGGGGGGGCACAATGAGCAGTTCTTC.

This clonotype was seen just once. The rearrangement uses TRBV20-1 and TRBJ1-4, with 7 nucleotides matching TRBD1. Germline-derived CDR1 and CDR2 are DFQATT and SNEGSKA (reference sequence). This CDR3 is 18 amino acids long. J was trimmed by 5 bases and V by 5 bases; bases with no gene match: 20. DNA of the CDR3: TGCAGTGCTCCCCAGTGGCCCCGAGGTGGGACAGCGAATGAAAAACTGTTTTTT. This gives the protein CSAPQWPRGGTANEKLFF.

This clonotype was picked up many times. The chain carries TRBV7-2 and TRBJ1-6; D ambiguous. The CDR3 is made up of 13 amino acids. Trimming left V 0 bases short and J 7 bases short, with 4 bases between. Germline assignment: CDR1 SGHTA and CDR2 FQGNSA. CDR3 loop: CASSLAGNSPLHF. For the CDR3, the DNA is TGTGCCAGCAGCTTAGCAGGGAATTCACCCCTCCACTTT.

This clonotype turned up a few times. V gene TRBV7-9 combines with J gene TRBJ2-3; D is perhaps TRBD2 (6 bases). The V gene lost 11 bases and the J gene lost 4 bases, with 16 bases spanning the gap. The CDR3 covers 13 residues. Germline loops: CDR1 SEHNR, CDR2 FQNEAQ (reference sequence). Here the CDR3 reads CAAARAGPDTQYF. CDR3 nucleotides: TGTGCCGCCGCGAGGGCGGGGCCAGATACGCAGTATTTT.

V gene TRBV4-3 combines with J gene TRBJ1-4; D is possibly TRBD1 (6 bases). The length of the CDR3 is 16 residues. Germline V lookup: CDR1 LGHNA, CDR2 YSLEER. Trimming took 1 base from V and 6 from J, leaving 15 bases between them. CDR3 nucleotides: TGCGCCAGCAGCCAAGCCCCCCGGACAGTGGATGAAAAACTGTTTTTT. Translating it yields CASSQAPRTVDEKLFF.